The 21 T cell receptor beta chains in this list originate from one sample, sequenced in a study of cytomegalovirus exposure and HLA in healthy donors. In the PCR, 60 Vbeta and 13 Jbeta primers were used. The repertoire was sequenced with immunoSEQ multiplex PCR; TCRdb's copy has only in-frame clones and lacks some. The data show about 160,000 clones, around 82% seen once. Sequenced sample: PBMCs. These receptors were collected from a man aged 30 to 45 in good health and CMV-seronegative.

The rearrangement joins TRBV5-1 to TRBJ2-5, with a possible D match to TRBD2 (5 bases). The J call is uncertain, as TRBJ2-7 better fits the DNA end. This CDR3 region has 14 residues. Per the germline V gene, CDR1 is SGHRS and CDR2 is YFSETQ. The CDR3 nucleotides are TGCGCCAGCAGCCCAGAGCGGATTAACTACGAGCAGTACTTC. Translated, it gives CASSPERINYEQYF.

This clone was recorded once. Here the CDR3 reads CASTLFTQRGTETQYF. Here the CDR3 DNA reads TGTGCCAGCACCCTTTTTACTCAGCGGGGAACAGAGACCCAGTACTTC. The chain employs TRBV7-6 and TRBJ2-5; 7 bases align to TRBD2. Unmatched junction bases numbered 15, after V lost 7 bases and J lost 4 bases. This CDR3 comprises 16 residues. Germline V lookup: CDR1 SGHVS, CDR2 FNYEAQ.

V usage is TRBV19 and J usage is TRBJ2-6; D gene uncertain. Germline V gene lookup returns CDR1 LNHDA and CDR2 SQIVND (reference sequence). V lost 5 bases to trimming and J lost 0 bases, with 2 bases between them. This CDR3 comprises 13 residues. The CDR3 here is CASSYSGANVLTF. DNA for the CDR3: TGTGCCAGTAGTTACTCTGGGGCCAACGTCCTGACTTTC.

This clone was detected once. The chain uses TRBV10-2 and TRBJ2-3, with D possibly matching TRBD2 (7 bases). V shed 0 bases and J shed 4 bases, with 14 bases lying between them. The CDR3 sequence is 16 residues long. Germline-derived CDR1 and CDR2 are WSHSY and SAAADI. The CDR3 here is CASSESNGGASDTQYF. The CDR3 DNA is TGCGCCAGCAGTGAGTCGAATGGGGGGGCCTCAGATACGCAGTATTTT.

This chain links TRBV27 with TRBJ2-7, with a possible D match to TRBD2 (5 bases). Between the trimmed V and J ends, which lost 5 bases and 6 bases, there was a span of 20 bases. CDR1 is MNHEY and CDR2 is SMNVEV in the germline V gene (reference sequence). CDR3 length: 15 amino acids. CDR3 DNA sequence: TGTGCCAGCAGTACACTCCGGGGAGCGAGAGTCGAGCAGTACTTC. Its protein product is CASSTLRGARVEQYF.

The chain employs TRBV11-2 and TRBJ1-4, with D possibly being TRBD1 (6 bases). The germline V and J ends were trimmed by 3 bases and 3 bases, with 14 bases remaining between them. CDR1 is SGHAT and CDR2 is FQNNGV in the germline V gene. The CDR3 sequence is 16 residues long. CDR3 protein: CASSFGRGRSNEKLFF. In DNA form, the CDR3 reads TGTGCCAGCAGCTTCGGGAGGGGGAGGTCTAATGAAAAACTGTTTTTT.

The chain has TRBV13 and TRBJ2-2; D call uncertain. Germline CDR1 reads PRHDT; CDR2 reads FYEKMQ (reference sequence). Trimming pared 5 bases from V and 3 bases from J, leaving 7 bases between. CDR3 size: 13 residues. The CDR3 DNA reads TGTGCCAGCAGCCCCAGGCACACCGGGGAGCTGTTTTTT. Its protein is CASSPRHTGELFF.

Here the CDR3 DNA reads TGTGCTAGTGGCCGCCCACAGGGACCCCTCACTGAAGCTTTCTTT. It encodes CASGRPQGPLTEAFF. This rearrangement joins TRBV12-5 to TRBJ1-1; possible D gene TRBD1, 6 bases. The germline CDR1 and CDR2 sequences are LGHNT and FRNRAP. With 6 bases removed from V and 4 bases from J, the gap between germline ends came to 18 bases. This CDR3 is built from 15 residues.

As for this clone: Other DNA variants within this sample encode the same CDR3. The V and J genes are TRBV5-1 and TRBJ2-7; maybe TRBD2 (5 bases). This CDR3 has 12 amino acids. V gave up 1 base and J gave up 4 bases, with 6 bases separating them. Germline V lookup: CDR1 SGHRS, CDR2 YFSETQ. The CDR3 DNA sequence: TGCGCCAGCAGCTTGTCGGGGTACGAGCAGTACTTC. Residues: CASSLSGYEQYF.

The chain couples TRBV5-4 to TRBJ2-2; 15 bases fit TRBD2. The CDR3 loop spans 19 amino acids. Germline loops: CDR1 SGHNT, CDR2 YYREEE (reference sequence). V shed 4 bases and J 2 bases; nucleotides not matched to a gene: 9. As DNA, the CDR3 is TGTGCCAGCAGCCCCACTAGGACTAGCGGGGGGGCCAACACCGGGGAGCTGTTTTTT. It encodes CASSPTRTSGGANTGELFF.

This clone was recorded only once. The V gene is TRBV27, the J gene TRBJ2-1; 13 bases are shared with TRBD2. The junction had 4 bases not matched to a gene; V was cut back by 8 bases and J by 9 bases. Germline values: CDR1 MNHEY, CDR2 SMNVEV (reference sequence). CDR3 size: 13 residues. The CDR3 DNA is TGTGCCAGCCGGACTAGCGGGGGATCTGAGCAGTTCTTC. As protein: CASRTSGGSEQFF.

The chain joins TRBV7-8 to TRBJ2-1, with 9 positions matching TRBD1. The germline V gene encodes CDR1 SGHVS and CDR2 FQNEAQ. J lost 5 bases, V lost 5 bases, and 7 bases had no gene match. This CDR3 is built from 15 residues. The CDR3 nucleotides are TGTGCCAGCAGCAGTCCGGGACAGGGCCACAATGAGCAGTTCTTC. Translation gives CASSSPGQGHNEQFF.

This chain joins TRBV11-2 and TRBJ2-1; D is possibly TRBD1 (6 bases). The CDR3 has 12 amino acids. V was cut by 0 bases and J by 13 bases, with 10 bases left in between. Germline V gene lookup returns CDR1 SGHAT and CDR2 FQNNGV. This CDR3 is CASSLDLGAQFF. Written as DNA, the CDR3 is TGTGCCAGCAGCTTAGATCTGGGGGCTCAGTTCTTC.

The genes are TRBV6-5 and TRBJ1-2, with D perhaps TRBD1 (6 bases). Trimming pared 2 bases from V and 8 bases from J, leaving 6 bases between. Germline V CDR1 and CDR2: MNHEY, SVGAGI. The CDR3 has 11 amino acids. CDR3 sequence reads: CASSYQGGYTF. The DNA for the CDR3 is TGTGCCAGCAGTTACCAGGGGGGCTACACCTTC.

The chain is built from TRBV5-1 and TRBJ2-1; TRBD2 matches 7 bases. Germline CDR1 is SGHRS and CDR2 is YFSETQ. J lost 8 bases, V lost 0 bases, and 5 bases had no gene match. The CDR3 has 14 residues. The CDR3 region has the DNA TGCGCCAGCAGCTTGGCAGGACTAGTCTATGAGCAGTTCTTC. Translated: CASSLAGLVYEQFF.

This CDR3 is CASSEESTGSGYTF. Here the CDR3 DNA reads TGTGCCAGCAGTGAAGAATCAACAGGGAGTGGCTACACCTTC. This chain connects TRBV2 to TRBJ1-2; a possible D gene is TRBD1 (6 bases). V was shortened by 1 base and J by 7 bases, with 13 bases between the two germline ends. The CDR3 contains 14 residues. CDR1 SNHLY and CDR2 FYNNEI come from the germline V gene.

This chain uses TRBV28 with TRBJ1-5; possibly TRBD1 for D (5 bases). Trimming took off 2 bases at V and 7 bases at J, with 15 bases between the two ends. CDR1 MDHEN and CDR2 SYDVKM come from the germline V gene. This CDR3 has 15 amino acids. CDR3 amino acids: CASSLAGGFRQPQHF. The CDR3 nucleotides are TGTGCCAGCAGTTTAGCCGGGGGATTCAGACAGCCCCAGCATTTT.

The chain combines TRBV9 with TRBJ2-7; 7 bases align to TRBD1. The CDR3 runs 15 residues. Per the germline V gene, CDR1 is SGDLS and CDR2 is YYNGEE. V lost 1 base, J lost 4 bases, and 8 bases stayed unmatched. The CDR3 sequence is CASSVSGDSFYEQYF. CDR3 bases: TGTGCCAGCAGCGTATCCGGGGACAGCTTTTACGAGCAGTACTTC.

V gene TRBV4-1 combines with J gene TRBJ2-2; TRBD2 is a possible D gene (6 bases). CDR1 is MGHRA, CDR2 YSYEKL, per germline. This CDR3 region has 17 residues. V shed 3 bases and J shed 3 bases, with 17 bases lying between them. The CDR3 DNA reads TGCGCCAGCAGCCAGGGGCTAGCGAGAGGGGACACCGGGGAGCTGTTTTTT. It codes for CASSQGLARGDTGELFF.

This chain links TRBV14 with TRBJ2-5; 8 positions agree with TRBD2. Trimming cost V 1 base and J 9 bases; bases outside gene matches: 7. The CDR3 spans 14 residues. Per the germline V gene, CDR1 is SGHDN and CDR2 is FVKESK. The chain's CDR3 is CASSQVGLASPQYF. DNA for the CDR3: TGTGCCAGCAGCCAAGTCGGACTAGCATCGCCCCAGTACTTC.

This clone was seen only a few times. This sequence joins TRBV18 and TRBJ2-7; 7 bases fit TRBD1. V was pared by 6 bases and J by 2 bases, with 7 bases of the junction left unmatched. The CDR3 sequence is 14 residues long. The germline V gene has CDR1 KGHSH and CDR2 LQKENI. The CDR3 is CASSLQGPPYEQYF. CDR3 in DNA: TGTGCCAGCTCTCTACAGGGGCCTCCCTACGAGCAGTACTTC.